These 30 T cell receptor beta chains came from one sample sequenced in a study of blood T cell repertoires in COVID-19. Some clones are missing from TCRdb's copy, which holds only in-frame ones; the method was immunoSEQ multiplex PCR. This table has under 200,000 clones, roughly 90% appearing once. The sample was peripheral blood. The receptors were sampled from a man between 18 and 35 years old with acute or convalescent COVID-19.

The J gene is TRBJ2-1, the V gene TRBV7-9, with 9 bases lining up with TRBD2. Germline trimming cut 3 bases from V and 4 bases from J; bases unmatched to any gene: 4. This CDR3 has 15 residues. Germline-derived CDR1 and CDR2 are SEHNR and FQNEAQ (reference sequence). The CDR3 DNA sequence: TGTGCCAGCAGCTTGCTTAGCGGGGGTTACAATGAGCAGTTCTTC. Amino acid sequence: CASSLLSGGYNEQFF.

V and J are TRBV12-5 and TRBJ2-7, with D perhaps matching TRBD2 (5 bases). Germline V gives CDR1 LGHNT, CDR2 FRNRAP. This CDR3 is built from 11 residues. Trimming stripped 1 base from V and 7 bases from J, with 5 bases between. The CDR3 loop reads CASGLGREQYF. The CDR3 bases are TGTGCTAGTGGTTTGGGGAGGGAGCAGTACTTC.

The chain carries TRBV25-1 and TRBJ1-1; TRBD1 matches 7 bases. Germline loops: CDR1 MGHDK, CDR2 SYGVNS. J was trimmed by 1 base and V by 1 base; bases with no gene match: 3. This CDR3 comprises 15 residues. The CDR3 is CASSESGTENTEAFF. CDR3 bases: TGTGCCAGCAGTGAATCCGGGACAGAGAACACTGAAGCTTTCTTT.

The CDR3 here is CASSSTGQGKSPLHF. In nucleotides, the CDR3 is TGTGCCAGTAGTTCGACGGGACAGGGGAAGTCACCCCTCCACTTT. The V gene is TRBV19, the J gene TRBJ1-6; 10 nucleotides line up with TRBD1. This CDR3 comprises 15 residues. Germline V gives CDR1 LNHDA, CDR2 SQIVND (reference sequence). V was pared by 5 bases and J by 10 bases, with 8 bases of the junction left unmatched.

The rearrangement uses TRBV6-4 and TRBJ1-6; TRBD1 matches at 8 bases. CDR1 and CDR2 from the germline V gene are MRHNA and SNTAGT. V lost 6 bases and J lost 4; bases outside the gene matches: 5. The CDR3 covers 15 residues. The CDR3 nucleotides read TGTGCCAGCAGCGAAGGGGACAGGTATAATTCACCCCTCCACTTT. It specifies CASSEGDRYNSPLHF.

CDR3 loop: CASNPDRVSFLQPQHF. CDR3 bases: TGTGCCAGCAACCCGGACAGGGTGAGTTTCCTTCAGCCCCAGCATTTT. This chain links TRBV28 with TRBJ1-5; 8 bases line up with TRBD1. The CDR3 length is 16 residues. The V segment lost 7 bases and the J segment 6 bases; nucleotides outside the gene matches: 14. CDR1 is MDHEN, CDR2 SYDVKM, per germline.

The chain is built from TRBV19 and TRBJ1-5; TRBD1 matches at 8 bases. The CDR3 has 14 amino acids. Germline V lookup: CDR1 LNHDA, CDR2 SQIVND (reference sequence). V trimming: 5 bases; J trimming: 6 bases; junction bases outside the gene matches: 6. Here the CDR3 DNA reads TGTGCCAGTAGTCGACAGGGGCAAGGTCAGCCCCAGCATTTT. This encodes CASSRQGQGQPQHF.

This chain uses TRBV6-5 with TRBJ1-2; 8 bases line up with TRBD1. With 2 bases clipped from V and 4 bases from J, the junction kept 9 bases outside the gene matches. CDR1 is MNHEY, CDR2 SVGAGI, per germline. This CDR3 is built from 16 residues. CDR3 nucleotides: TGTGCCAGCAGTTACAGGACAGGGCTCGGCGTCTATGGCTACACCTTC. Translating it yields CASSYRTGLGVYGYTF.

The chain joins TRBV25-1 to TRBJ2-1; 8 bases are shared with TRBD2. Germline V gives CDR1 MGHDK, CDR2 SYGVNS. CDR3 size: 15 residues. The junction had 10 bases not matched to a gene; V was cut back by 8 bases and J by 4 bases. The CDR3, as DNA: TGTGCCAGCGAGCGGGGTAGCGGGGATTACAATGAGCAGTTCTTC. It is translated as CASERGSGDYNEQFF. Looking up the rest from reference TRBV25-1 and TRBJ2-1 gives the full variable domain: EADIYQTPRYLVIGTGKKITLECSQTMGHDKMYWYQQDPGMELHLIHYSYGVNSTEKGDLSSESTVSRIRTEHFPLTLESARPSHTSQYLCASERGSGDYNEQFFGPGTRLTVL.

The chain has TRBV7-9 and TRBJ2-1, with D possibly matching TRBD2 (6 bases). The CDR3 length is 16 residues. Trimming cost V 6 bases and J 0 bases, with 15 bases left between them. The V gene's germline CDR1 is SEHNR and CDR2 FQNEAQ (reference sequence). DNA for the CDR3: TGTGCCAGCAGACCTCGGACTACCAGCTCCTACAATGAGCAGTTCTTC. It codes for CASRPRTTSSYNEQFF.

V and J are TRBV9 and TRBJ2-3; possible D gene TRBD1, 6 bases. The CDR3 is 13 residues long. Germline lookup yields CDR1 SGDLS and CDR2 YYNGEE. V lost 9 bases and J lost 3, with 14 bases in between. CDR3 DNA: TGTGCCACAGGCAGGGGAACGACAGATACGCAGTATTTT. Translating gives CATGRGTTDTQYF.

The rearrangement uses TRBV4-1 and TRBJ2-1, with 9 bases matching TRBD1. V trimming: 0 bases; J trimming: 4 bases; junction bases outside the gene matches: 10. This CDR3 region has 18 residues. Germline loops: CDR1 MGHRA, CDR2 YSYEKL. The CDR3 DNA is TGCGCCAGCAGCCAAGATGATCCCGGGACAGGGAGTTACAATGAGCAGTTCTTC. Translating gives CASSQDDPGTGSYNEQFF.

The chain carries TRBV15 and TRBJ1-5; 7 bases are a match to TRBD1. The CDR3 contains 15 residues. Trimming removed 5 bases from V and 7 bases from J; junction bases left unmatched: 11. CDR1 LNHNV and CDR2 YYDKDF come from the germline V gene (reference sequence). Written as DNA, the CDR3 is TGTGCCACCAGCGGAGGGTTAGGGGGCAGGCAGCCCCAGCATTTT. As protein: CATSGGLGGRQPQHF.

This chain links TRBV5-1 with TRBJ1-1; TRBD1 matches 9 bases. The CDR3 runs to 14 residues. The V gene's germline CDR1 is SGHRS and CDR2 YFSETQ. J gave up 7 bases and V 0 bases, and 4 bases lay outside the gene matches. CDR3 nucleotide sequence: TGCGCCAGCAGCTTGGATGGACAGGGGAATGAAGCTTTCTTT. Protein product: CASSLDGQGNEAFF. Filled out from reference TRBV5-1 and TRBJ1-1, the complete variable domain reads KAGVTQTPRYLIKTRGQQVTLSCSPISGHRSVSWYQQTPGQGLQFLFEYFSETQRNKGNFPGRFSGRQFSNSRSEMNVSTLELGDSALYLCASSLDGQGNEAFFGQGTRLTVV.

The CDR3 nucleotides are TGTGCCAGCTCACCACCGAGAACAGGCGAGCAGTACTTC. Translating it yields CASSPPRTGEQYF. The genes are TRBV18 and TRBJ2-7, with a tentative D call TRBD1 (5 bases). CDR1 is KGHSH, CDR2 LQKENI, per germline. The CDR3 runs to 13 residues. Between the trimmed V and J ends, which lost 0 bases and 6 bases, there was a span of 9 bases.

The chain has TRBV6-5 and TRBJ1-2, with 8 bases aligning to TRBD1. The CDR3 is made up of 12 amino acids. After removal of 6 bases from V and 6 bases from J, the junction contained 3 bases not matched to a gene. The germline V gene encodes CDR1 MNHEY and CDR2 SVGAGI. Here the CDR3 DNA reads TGTGCCAGCAGGGACAGGGTCCATGGCTACACCTTC. Translated, it gives CASRDRVHGYTF.

V is TRBV14 and J is TRBJ2-5; D possibly corresponds to TRBD2 (5 bases). Between the trimmed V and J ends, which lost 4 bases and 0 bases, there was a span of 15 bases. From germline, CDR1 is SGHDN and CDR2 FVKESK. The CDR3 is 16 amino acids. CDR3 residues: CASSRGGRAHQETQYF. CDR3 in DNA: TGTGCCAGCAGCCGAGGAGGACGGGCCCACCAAGAGACCCAGTACTTC.

This clone was seen a handful of times. The chain joins TRBV7-2 to TRBJ1-2; D is uncertain. Germline CDR1 reads SGHTA; CDR2 reads FQGNSA. The V end was cut by 1 base, the J end by 0 bases, with 9 bases between. The CDR3 contains 15 residues. The CDR3 coding sequence is TGTGCCAGCAGCTTAGATCCAGTTGCTAACTATGGCTACACCTTC. The encoded protein is CASSLDPVANYGYTF.

V is TRBV6-4 and J is TRBJ2-1; 10 nucleotides align to TRBD1. CDR3 length equals 18 residues. V was pared by 9 bases and J by 6 bases, with 20 bases of the junction left unmatched. Germline V gene lookup returns CDR1 MRHNA and CDR2 SNTAGT. The DNA of the CDR3 is TGTGCCAGTGACTTCCACCGAACCGGGACAGGGGCCGGCAATGAGCAGTTCTTC. Its translation: CASDFHRTGTGAGNEQFF.

The CDR3 nucleotides are TGTGCCAGCAGAGTACTAGCGGGGTACAATGAGCAGTTCTTC. This encodes CASRVLAGYNEQFF. The genes are TRBV6-4 and TRBJ2-1; 10 nucleotides match TRBD2. Unmatched junction bases numbered 3, after V lost 6 bases and J lost 4 bases. Germline V gives CDR1 MRHNA, CDR2 SNTAGT. There are 14 residues in the CDR3.

The V gene is TRBV24-1, the J gene TRBJ2-2, with 10 bases matching TRBD2. Per germline, CDR1 KGHDR and CDR2 SFDVKD. The CDR3 contains 19 residues. J was trimmed by 8 bases and V by 2 bases; bases with no gene match: 16. This chain's CDR3 is CATSDSGLASLTRPGELFF. In DNA form, the CDR3 reads TGTGCCACCAGTGATTCGGGACTAGCGAGCCTCACTCGGCCTGGGGAGCTGTTTTTT.

The gene calls are TRBV7-9 and TRBJ2-7; 9 positions agree with TRBD2. CDR1 SEHNR and CDR2 FQNEAQ come from the germline V gene (reference sequence). J was trimmed by 5 bases and V by 2 bases; bases with no gene match: 10. The length of the CDR3 is 16 residues. In DNA form, the CDR3 reads TGTGCCAGCAGCTTAAAGGGTAGCGGGAGCTTTGACGAGCAGTACTTC. This gives the protein CASSLKGSGSFDEQYF.

This clone was counted a single time. The same CDR3 arises from other DNA sequences in this sample as well. CDR3 DNA: TGCGCCAGCAGCCTCCAGGGAACTGAAGCTTTCTTT. It codes for CASSLQGTEAFF. The chain uses TRBV5-1 and TRBJ1-1, with D maybe TRBD1 (5 bases). CDR1 is SGHRS, CDR2 YFSETQ, per germline. CDR3 size: 12 residues. Trimming removed 4 bases from V and 5 bases from J, with 9 bases in between.

The CDR3 sequence is CSVVFPNQPQHF. In nucleotides, the CDR3 is TGCAGCGTTGTCTTTCCCAATCAGCCCCAGCATTTT. The V call is TRBV29-1, the J call TRBJ1-5; D unclear. Germline CDR1 reads SQVTM; CDR2 reads ANQGSEA. The ends were cut back, 4 bases at V and 3 bases at J, with 7 bases in the middle. This CDR3 is 12 amino acids long.

This clone was recorded once. The CDR3 here is CASSPVISNQPQHF. CDR3 coding DNA: TGTGCCAGCTCACCCGTAATTAGCAATCAGCCCCAGCATTTT. The chain employs TRBV18 and TRBJ1-5; D gene unclear. This CDR3 is built from 14 residues. V lost 3 bases and J 0 bases, leaving 6 bases between the germline ends. The V gene's germline CDR1 is KGHSH and CDR2 LQKENI.

In its sample, this clone was seen a few times. The V gene is TRBV11-2, the J gene TRBJ1-1; D uncertain. This CDR3 comprises 14 residues. CDR1 SGHAT and CDR2 FQNNGV come from the germline V gene. Trimming took 3 bases from V and 2 from J, leaving 10 bases between them. The CDR3 DNA sequence: TGTGCCAGCAGCTTCGGCGACTCTAACACTGAAGCTTTCTTT. It codes for CASSFGDSNTEAFF. Drawing the rest from reference TRBV11-2 and TRBJ1-1, the complete variable domain is EAGVAQSPRYKIIEKRQSVAFWCNPISGHATLYWYQQILGQGPKLLIQFQNNGVVDDSQLPKDRFSAERLKGVDSTLKIQPAKLEDSAVYLCASSFGDSNTEAFFGQGTRLTVV.

This clone was counted a single time. The V gene is TRBV5-5, the J gene TRBJ2-1; 7 bases are a match to TRBD2. Germline V CDR1 and CDR2: SGHKS, YYEKEE (reference sequence). The V segment lost 4 bases and the J segment 4 bases; nucleotides outside the gene matches: 8. CDR3 size: 15 residues. The CDR3 protein is CASSPNSGSYNEQFF. The CDR3 DNA sequence: TGTGCCAGCAGCCCCAATAGCGGGTCATACAATGAGCAGTTCTTC.

This sequence joins TRBV30 and TRBJ1-1; 7 bases are shared with TRBD1. CDR3 size: 16 residues. Germline assignment: CDR1 GTSNPN and CDR2 SVGIG (reference sequence). The trim removed 1 base at V and 0 bases at J, leaving 8 bases unmatched. DNA of the CDR3: TGTGCCTGGAGTGGGCGAGGGGGCGGGATGAACACTGAAGCTTTCTTT. This encodes CAWSGRGGGMNTEAFF.

The CDR3 DNA sequence: TGTGCCAGCACCCCAGGGGGCTGGACAGGGGGCTCCTACGAGCAGTACTTC. It codes for CASTPGGWTGGSYEQYF. The chain recombines TRBV28 with TRBJ2-7; 10 bases are a match to TRBD1. The V gene's germline CDR1 is MDHEN and CDR2 SYDVKM. The ends lost 7 bases at V and 0 bases at J; junction bases unmatched: 12. The length of the CDR3 is 17 residues. Full variable domain (outside the CDR3, taken from reference TRBV28 and TRBJ2-7): DVKVTQSSRYLVKRTGEKVFLECVQDMDHENMFWYRQDPGLGLRLIYFSYDVKMKEKGDIPEGYSVSREKKERFSLILESASTNQTSMYLCASTPGGWTGGSYEQYFGPGTRLTVT.

The J gene is TRBJ1-2, the V gene TRBV10-3; TRBD1 matches 9 bases. The length of the CDR3 is 14 residues. V was pared by 0 bases and J by 5 bases, with 1 base of the junction left unmatched. Per the germline V gene, CDR1 is ENHRY and CDR2 is SYGVKD. The CDR3 DNA sequence: TGTGCCATCAGTGAGTCCGGGACAGGGTATGGCTACACCTTC. Amino acid sequence: CAISESGTGYGYTF.